Shown below are 5 T cell receptor beta chains from a single sample sequenced in a study of pediatric ulcerative colitis. Some clones are missing from TCRdb's copy, which holds only in-frame ones; the method was immunoSEQ multiplex PCR. The repertoire holds 13,000 to 15,000 clones, over 80% seen once, with 0.98% in the top ten. Sequences were obtained from blood. These receptors were obtained from a boy between 10 and 17 years old with moderate ulcerative colitis.

The genes are TRBV4-2 and TRBJ1-1, with a possible D match to TRBD1 (5 bases). The CDR3 is made up of 19 amino acids. The V gene's germline CDR1 is LGHNA and CDR2 YNFKEQ. V lost 3 bases and J 1 base, leaving 24 bases between the germline ends. CDR3 nucleotides: TGTGCCAGCAGCCAGGCTCCACCCATACTACAGGAATCGAACACTGAAGCTTTCTTT. Its translation is CASSQAPPILQESNTEAFF.

The CDR3 sequence is CASSLGGGTDTQYF. The CDR3 coding sequence is TGTGCCAGCAGCTTGGGTGGAGGCACAGATACGCAGTATTTT. This rearrangement joins TRBV5-6 to TRBJ2-3; no clear D gene. The CDR3 extends over 14 amino acids. Germline V gene data show CDR1 as SGHDT and CDR2 as YYEEEE. Trimming shortened V by 0 bases and J by 1 base, and 6 bases separated the two germline ends.

This clone occurred once. This rearrangement joins TRBV5-1 to TRBJ1-2, with TRBD1 as a possible D gene (6 bases). Per the germline V gene, CDR1 is SGHRS and CDR2 is YFSETQ. V was cut by 0 bases and J by 8 bases, with 14 bases left in between. This CDR3 is built from 14 residues. CDR3 DNA: TGCGCCAGCAGCTTGGCAGGGGTTTCGGGAGGCTACACCTTC. It translates to CASSLAGVSGGYTF.

In its sample, this clone was seen once. The J gene is TRBJ2-5, the V gene TRBV4-3; D unresolved. V was shortened by 0 bases and J by 3 bases, with 5 bases between the two germline ends. Germline V lookup: CDR1 LGHNA, CDR2 YSLEER. CDR3 size: 13 residues. CDR3 in amino acids: CASSQDREETQYF. The CDR3 DNA reads TGCGCCAGCAGCCAAGATAGGGAAGAGACCCAGTACTTC.

This clone was seen just once. The CDR3, as DNA: TGTGCCAGCAGTTACTCTTGGGACAGGTCCTACGAGCAGTACTTC. Its translation: CASSYSWDRSYEQYF. The chain recombines TRBV6-5 with TRBJ2-7, with 8 nucleotides matching TRBD1. Trimming at V came to 0 bases and at J to 1 base, leaving 2 bases not matched to a gene. Germline-derived CDR1 and CDR2 are MNHEY and SVGAGI. This CDR3 is 15 amino acids long.